The 18 T cell receptor beta chains given below trace back to one sample, sequenced in a study of cytomegalovirus exposure and HLA in healthy donors. With 60 Vbeta and 13 Jbeta primers, the PCR was carried out. Sequencing used immunoSEQ multiplex PCR; TCRdb keeps in-frame clones, though not all of them. This sample has about 120,000 clones, with roughly 9% found just once. The sequenced sample was PBMCs. Every receptor here comes from a man aged 25 to 45 in good health and CMV-seronegative.

This clone has only a few counts. The chain carries TRBV4-1 and TRBJ2-3; D perhaps matches TRBD2 (6 bases). Looked up from germline, CDR1 is MGHRA and CDR2 is YSYEKL. This CDR3 region has 14 residues. The CDR3, as DNA: TGCGCAGCCGGCGGAGGGCCCTCGGCCGATACGCAGTATTTT. Protein: CAAGGGPSADTQYF.

The rearrangement joins TRBV7-9 to TRBJ1-3; D remains ambiguous. CDR1 is SEHNR, CDR2 FQNEAQ, per germline (reference sequence). V gave up 5 bases and J gave up 2 bases, with 10 bases separating them. CDR3 length: 14 residues. DNA of the CDR3: TGTGCCAGCAGCCCCACGGTTGCTGGAAACACCATATATTTT. This codes for CASSPTVAGNTIYF.

This rearrangement joins TRBV30 to TRBJ2-2; no clear D. Looked up from germline, CDR1 is GTSNPN and CDR2 is SVGIG (reference sequence). The CDR3 sequence is 14 residues long. Trimming shortened V by 3 bases and J by 6 bases, and 14 bases separated the two germline ends. In DNA form, the CDR3 reads TGTGCCTGGAGCGAAGCCCTAGACCCCGGGGAGCTGTTTTTT. Its translation is CAWSEALDPGELFF.

This clone was recorded a few times. The chain recombines TRBV2 with TRBJ1-5; TRBD1 agrees at 7 bases. The CDR3 is 15 amino acids. Germline V CDR1 and CDR2: SNHLY, FYNNEI. Losses at the gene ends were 5 bases for V and 0 bases for J; bases not matched to a gene: 4. The CDR3 here is CASSTGQTSNQPQHF. The CDR3 nucleotides read TGTGCCAGCAGTACGGGACAGACTAGCAATCAGCCCCAGCATTTT.

The rearrangement links TRBV11-3 to TRBJ2-7; D perhaps matches TRBD2 (6 bases). The CDR3 loop spans 18 amino acids. CDR1 and CDR2 (germline): SGHNT, YENEEA. Trimming stripped 0 bases from V and 0 bases from J, with 18 bases between. The CDR3 here is CASSLDSGERYLSYEQYF. CDR3 nucleotide sequence: TGTGCCAGCAGCTTAGATTCGGGAGAGCGGTACCTCTCCTACGAGCAGTACTTC.

This chain connects TRBV7-2 to TRBJ2-7, with D perhaps matching TRBD2 (6 bases). Germline V CDR1 and CDR2: SGHTA, FQGNSA. This CDR3 has 15 amino acids. Deletions cut 0 bases from V and 6 bases from J, with 15 bases between. CDR3 in DNA: TGTGCCAGCAGCTTAGCGGTTGCGGGACGGATCGAGCAGTACTTC. Translating it yields CASSLAVAGRIEQYF.

The V call is TRBV6-5, the J call TRBJ1-2; 7 nucleotides align to TRBD1. Germline V CDR1 and CDR2: MNHEY, SVGAGI. The CDR3 extends over 13 amino acids. Trimming cost V 7 bases and J 5 bases; bases outside gene matches: 7. CDR3 in DNA: TGTGCCAGCACCCCGGGACAGTCATATGGCTACACCTTC. Residues: CASTPGQSYGYTF.

The chain employs TRBV4-2 and TRBJ2-2; 7 bases match TRBD1. This CDR3 has 15 residues. Germline CDR1 is LGHNA and CDR2 is YNFKEQ. V gave up 3 bases and J gave up 5 bases; unmatched junction bases: 6. CDR3: CASSQPDRETGELFF. CDR3 coding DNA: TGTGCCAGCAGCCAGCCAGACAGGGAGACCGGGGAGCTGTTTTTT.

The CDR3 region is CASSSKNYGYTF. CDR3 DNA: TGTGCCAGCAGTTCTAAGAACTATGGCTACACCTTC. V usage is TRBV27 and J usage is TRBJ1-2; no firm D call. The CDR3 length is 12 residues. CDR1 is MNHEY and CDR2 is SMNVEV in the germline V gene (reference sequence). V was trimmed by 4 bases and J by 2 bases, leaving 5 bases between them.

V and J are TRBV9 and TRBJ2-1, with D tentatively TRBD2 (6 bases). The ends were cut back, 4 bases at V and 4 bases at J, with 15 bases in the middle. Germline CDR1 reads SGDLS; CDR2 reads YYNGEE. This CDR3 spans 15 amino acids. The CDR3: CASSLTGVGYNEQFF. Written as DNA, the CDR3 is TGTGCCAGCAGCTTAACGGGGGTGGGATACAATGAGCAGTTCTTC.

This chain connects TRBV5-1 to TRBJ1-4; maybe TRBD1 (6 bases). V lost 2 bases, J lost 6 bases, and 8 bases lay in between. Germline assignment: CDR1 SGHRS and CDR2 YFSETQ. This CDR3 contains 13 residues. The CDR3 protein is CASSLSGDEKLFF. The CDR3 coding sequence is TGCGCCAGCAGCTTATCAGGGGATGAAAAACTGTTTTTT. Complete variable domain (other parts from reference TRBV5-1 and TRBJ1-4): KAGVTQTPRYLIKTRGQQVTLSCSPISGHRSVSWYQQTPGQGLQFLFEYFSETQRNKGNFPGRFSGRQFSNSRSEMNVSTLELGDSALYLCASSLSGDEKLFFGSGTQLSVL.

This clone has only a few counts. V usage is TRBV19 and J usage is TRBJ1-3, with D possibly being TRBD1 (6 bases). Trimming pared 6 bases from V and 0 bases from J, leaving 12 bases between. The CDR3 contains 15 residues. Germline V CDR1 and CDR2: LNHDA, SQIVND (reference sequence). In DNA form, the CDR3 reads TGTGCCAGTAGGAAACAGGGCTTCTCTGGAAACACCATATATTTT. It translates to CASRKQGFSGNTIYF.

The genes are TRBV5-1 and TRBJ2-7; 13 bases are a match to TRBD2. In germline, CDR1 is SGHRS, CDR2 YFSETQ. After removal of 5 bases from V and 2 bases from J, the junction contained 10 bases not matched to a gene. This CDR3 has 17 residues. CDR3 sequence: CASRGLAGDRGPYEQYF. CDR3 nucleotide sequence: TGCGCCAGCAGAGGACTAGCGGGAGACCGAGGGCCCTACGAGCAGTACTTC.

The chain combines TRBV19 with TRBJ1-1; 7 bases align to TRBD1. The CDR3 has 15 amino acids. Germline lookup yields CDR1 LNHDA and CDR2 SQIVND (reference sequence). With V trimmed by 1 base and J by 5 bases, 7 bases remained unmatched. The CDR3 loop reads CASSIAMTGWTEAFF. The CDR3, as DNA: TGTGCCAGTAGTATAGCCATGACAGGGTGGACTGAAGCTTTCTTT.

This sequence joins TRBV9 and TRBJ1-2; D perhaps matches TRBD1 (5 bases). Germline lookup yields CDR1 SGDLS and CDR2 YYNGEE. CDR3 length equals 14 residues. The V end lost 4 bases, the J end lost 3 bases, and 13 bases lay between the germline ends. The CDR3 DNA is TGTGCCAGCAGCCTCCCGTCGGGGGACTATGGCTACACCTTC. Encoded protein: CASSLPSGDYGYTF.

A few counts support this clone. V gene TRBV15 combines with J gene TRBJ1-6, with 7 bases lining up with TRBD1. The CDR3 spans 14 residues. The ends lost 3 bases at V and 5 bases at J; junction bases unmatched: 1. Per germline, CDR1 LNHNV and CDR2 YYDKDF (reference sequence). CDR3: CATSSRGNNSPLHF. The CDR3 DNA is TGTGCCACCAGCAGCAGGGGGAATAATTCACCCCTCCACTTT.

This clone came up a few times. The chain is built from TRBV14 and TRBJ2-1; 7 bases are a match to TRBD1. The germline V gene has CDR1 SGHDN and CDR2 FVKESK. This CDR3 region has 13 residues. The ends lost 1 base at V and 9 bases at J; junction bases unmatched: 3. CDR3 sequence: CASSQVGGREQFF. The DNA for the CDR3 is TGTGCCAGCAGCCAAGTAGGGGGCCGTGAGCAGTTCTTC.

This clone appeared a few times. The sample carries other DNA sequences with the same CDR3. The chain recombines TRBV19 with TRBJ1-4; no definite D call. Germline assignment: CDR1 LNHDA and CDR2 SQIVND (reference sequence). V was pared by 3 bases and J by 3 bases, with 5 bases between. This CDR3 is built from 13 residues. CDR3 sequence: CASSITANEKLFF. The CDR3 nucleotides read TGTGCCAGTAGTATTACGGCTAATGAAAAACTGTTTTTT.